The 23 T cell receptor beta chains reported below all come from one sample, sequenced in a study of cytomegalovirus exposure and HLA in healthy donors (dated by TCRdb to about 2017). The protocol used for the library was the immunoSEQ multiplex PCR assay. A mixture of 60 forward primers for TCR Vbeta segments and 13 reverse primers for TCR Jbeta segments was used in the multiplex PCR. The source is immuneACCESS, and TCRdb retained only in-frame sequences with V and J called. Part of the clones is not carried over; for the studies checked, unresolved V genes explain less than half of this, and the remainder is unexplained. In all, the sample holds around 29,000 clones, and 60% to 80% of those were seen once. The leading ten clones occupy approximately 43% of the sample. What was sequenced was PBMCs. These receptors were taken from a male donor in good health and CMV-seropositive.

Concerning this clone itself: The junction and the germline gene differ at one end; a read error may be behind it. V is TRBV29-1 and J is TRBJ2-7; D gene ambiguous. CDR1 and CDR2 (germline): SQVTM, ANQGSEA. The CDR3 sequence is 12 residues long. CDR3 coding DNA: TGCAGCGTTGTAATAGCCTCCGACGAGCAGTACTTC. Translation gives CSVVIASDEQYF.

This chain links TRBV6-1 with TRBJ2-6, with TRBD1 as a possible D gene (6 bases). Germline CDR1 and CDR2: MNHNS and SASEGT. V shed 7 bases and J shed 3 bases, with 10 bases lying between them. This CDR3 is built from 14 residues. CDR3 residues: CASNKGDGANVLTF. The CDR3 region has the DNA TGTGCCAGCAACAAGGGGGATGGGGCCAACGTCCTGACTTTC.

CDR3 sequence: CASRTGQGGQPQHF. The CDR3 DNA sequence: TGTGCCAGCAGGACAGGGCAAGGAGGTCAGCCCCAGCATTTT. V is TRBV28 and J is TRBJ1-5, with 7 bases aligning to TRBD1. CDR1 is MDHEN and CDR2 is SYDVKM in the germline V gene. The J segment lost 6 bases and the V segment lost 6 bases, leaving 8 bases of the junction unmatched. The CDR3 loop spans 14 amino acids.

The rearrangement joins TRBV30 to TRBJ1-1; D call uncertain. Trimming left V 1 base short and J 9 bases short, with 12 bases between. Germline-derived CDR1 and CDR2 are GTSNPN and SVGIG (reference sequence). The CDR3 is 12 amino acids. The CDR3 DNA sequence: TGTGCCTGGAGTGAGTGGGCAGCTAAAGCTTTCTTT. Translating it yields CAWSEWAAKAFF.

The DNA for the CDR3 is TGTGCCAGCAGTGAAGCCTTGGGGGGGGCGCAGGGCTATGGCTACACCTTC. Translating gives CASSEALGGAQGYGYTF. The V and J genes are TRBV6-1 and TRBJ1-2; D may be TRBD1 (6 bases). The CDR3 has 17 residues. Trimming removed 0 bases at V and 4 bases at J, with 18 bases between. Germline V gene sequence: CDR1 MNHNS, CDR2 SASEGT.

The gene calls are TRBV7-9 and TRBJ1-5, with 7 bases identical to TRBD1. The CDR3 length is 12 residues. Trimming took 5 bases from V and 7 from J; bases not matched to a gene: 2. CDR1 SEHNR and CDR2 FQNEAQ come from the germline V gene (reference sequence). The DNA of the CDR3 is TGTGCCAGCAGCCACAGGGGCCAGCCCCAGCATTTT. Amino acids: CASSHRGQPQHF.

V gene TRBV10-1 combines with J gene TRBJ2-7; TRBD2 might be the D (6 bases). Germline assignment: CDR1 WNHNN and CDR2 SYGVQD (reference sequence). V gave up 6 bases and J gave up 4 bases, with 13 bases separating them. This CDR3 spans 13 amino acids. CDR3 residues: CASSASGTYEQYF. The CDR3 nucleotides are TGCGCCAGCAGCGCGTCCGGGACTTACGAGCAGTACTTC.

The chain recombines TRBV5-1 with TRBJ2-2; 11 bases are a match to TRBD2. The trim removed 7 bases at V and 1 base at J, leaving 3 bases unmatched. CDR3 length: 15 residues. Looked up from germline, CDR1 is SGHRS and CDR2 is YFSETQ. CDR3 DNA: TGCGCCAGCCACGGACTAGCGGGGAACACCGGGGAGCTGTTTTTT. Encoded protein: CASHGLAGNTGELFF.

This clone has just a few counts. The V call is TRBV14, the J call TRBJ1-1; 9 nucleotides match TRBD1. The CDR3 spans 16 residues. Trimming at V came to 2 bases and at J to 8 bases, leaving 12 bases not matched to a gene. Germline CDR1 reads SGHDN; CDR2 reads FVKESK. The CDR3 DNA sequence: TGTGCCAGCAGCCAAAATGGACAGGGGCGGGTGGACGAAGCTTTCTTT. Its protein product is CASSQNGQGRVDEAFF.

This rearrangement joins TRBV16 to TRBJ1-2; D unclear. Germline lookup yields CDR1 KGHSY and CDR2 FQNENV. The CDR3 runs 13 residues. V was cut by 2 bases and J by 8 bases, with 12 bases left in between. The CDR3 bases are TGTGCCAGCAGCCAACGGCGGGTACAGGGCTACACCTTC. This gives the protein CASSQRRVQGYTF. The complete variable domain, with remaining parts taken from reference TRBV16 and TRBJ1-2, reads GEEVAQTPKHLVRGEGQKAKLYCAPIKGHSYVFWYQQVLKNEFKFLISFQNENVFDETGMPKERFSAKCLPNSPCSLEIQATKLEDSAVYFCASSQRRVQGYTFGSGTRLTVV.

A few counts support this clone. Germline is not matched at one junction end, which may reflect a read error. This chain's CDR3 is CVSSLAGGVPSGNTIYF. CDR3 sequence (DNA): TGTGTCAGCAGCTTGGCAGGGGGCGTACCCTCTGGAAACACCATATATTTT. The rearrangement links TRBV5-4 to TRBJ1-3, with 8 bases fitting TRBD1. In germline, CDR1 is SGHNT, CDR2 YYREEE (reference sequence). This CDR3 contains 17 residues.

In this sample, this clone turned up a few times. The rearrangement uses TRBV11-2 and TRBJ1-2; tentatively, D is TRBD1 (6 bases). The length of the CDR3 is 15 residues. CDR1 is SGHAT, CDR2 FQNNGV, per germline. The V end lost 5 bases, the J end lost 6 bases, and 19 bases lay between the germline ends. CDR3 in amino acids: CASSPGGARIHGYTF. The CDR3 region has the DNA TGTGCCAGCAGCCCGGGGGGGGCGCGGATCCATGGCTACACCTTC.

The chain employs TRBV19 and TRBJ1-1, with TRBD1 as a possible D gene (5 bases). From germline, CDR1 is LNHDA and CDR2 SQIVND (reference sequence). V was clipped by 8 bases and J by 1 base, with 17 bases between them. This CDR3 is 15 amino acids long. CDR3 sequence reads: CASGLGRHRNTEAFF. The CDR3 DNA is TGTGCCAGTGGCCTGGGGCGACACCGGAACACTGAAGCTTTCTTT.

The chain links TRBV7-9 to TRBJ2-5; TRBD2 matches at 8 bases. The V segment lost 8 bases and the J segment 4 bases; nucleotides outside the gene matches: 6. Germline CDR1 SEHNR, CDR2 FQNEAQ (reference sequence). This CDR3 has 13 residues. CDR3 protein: CASVAGGGETQYF. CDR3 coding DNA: TGTGCCAGCGTGGCGGGGGGTGGAGAGACCCAGTACTTC.

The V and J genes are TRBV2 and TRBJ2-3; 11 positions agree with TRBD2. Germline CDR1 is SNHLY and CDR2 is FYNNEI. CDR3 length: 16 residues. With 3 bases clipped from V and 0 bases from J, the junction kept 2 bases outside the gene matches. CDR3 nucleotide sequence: TGTGCCAGCAGTGAGGGACTAGCGGCTAGCACAGATACGCAGTATTTT. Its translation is CASSEGLAASTDTQYF.

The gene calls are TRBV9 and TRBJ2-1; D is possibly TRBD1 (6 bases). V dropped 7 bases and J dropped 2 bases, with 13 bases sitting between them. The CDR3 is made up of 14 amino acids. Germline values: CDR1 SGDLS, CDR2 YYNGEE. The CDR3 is CASPTGWTYNEQFF. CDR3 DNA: TGTGCCAGCCCTACAGGGTGGACCTACAATGAGCAGTTCTTC. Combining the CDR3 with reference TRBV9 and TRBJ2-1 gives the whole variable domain DSGVTQTPKHLITATGQRVTLRCSPRSGDLSVYWYQQSLDQGLQFLIQYYNGEERAKGNILERFSAQQFPDLHSELNLSSLELGDSALYFCASPTGWTYNEQFFGPGTRLTVL.

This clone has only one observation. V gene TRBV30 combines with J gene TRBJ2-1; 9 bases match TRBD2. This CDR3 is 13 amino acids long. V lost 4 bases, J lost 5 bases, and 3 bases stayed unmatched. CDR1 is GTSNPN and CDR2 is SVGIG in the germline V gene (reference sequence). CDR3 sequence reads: CAWNLAGNNEQFF. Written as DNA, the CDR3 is TGTGCCTGGAACCTAGCGGGGAACAATGAGCAGTTCTTC.

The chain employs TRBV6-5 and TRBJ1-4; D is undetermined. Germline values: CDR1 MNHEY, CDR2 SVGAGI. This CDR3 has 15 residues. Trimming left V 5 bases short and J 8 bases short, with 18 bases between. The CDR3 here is CASSPYTGVGEKLFF. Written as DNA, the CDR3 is TGTGCCAGCAGTCCCTACACTGGAGTAGGAGAAAAACTGTTTTTT.

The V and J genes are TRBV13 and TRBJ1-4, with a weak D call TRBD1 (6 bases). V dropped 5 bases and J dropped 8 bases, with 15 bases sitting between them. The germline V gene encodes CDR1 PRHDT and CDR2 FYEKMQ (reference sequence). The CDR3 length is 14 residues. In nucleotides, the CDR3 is TGTGCCAGCAGCACCGGCAGGGGACGGGAAAAACTGTTTTTT. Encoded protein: CASSTGRGREKLFF.

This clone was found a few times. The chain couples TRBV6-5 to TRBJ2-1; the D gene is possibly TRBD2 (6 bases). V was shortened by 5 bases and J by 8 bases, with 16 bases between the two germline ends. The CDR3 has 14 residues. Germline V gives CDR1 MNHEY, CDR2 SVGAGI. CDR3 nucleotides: TGTGCCAGCAGTGGTAGAATAACGGGGGATGAGCAGTTCTTC. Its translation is CASSGRITGDEQFF.

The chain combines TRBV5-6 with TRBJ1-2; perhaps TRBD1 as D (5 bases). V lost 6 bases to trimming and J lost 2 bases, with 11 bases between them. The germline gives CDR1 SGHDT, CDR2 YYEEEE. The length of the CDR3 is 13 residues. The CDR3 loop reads CASTWGGNYGYTF. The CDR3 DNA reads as TGTGCCAGCACCTGGGGCGGAAACTATGGCTACACCTTC.

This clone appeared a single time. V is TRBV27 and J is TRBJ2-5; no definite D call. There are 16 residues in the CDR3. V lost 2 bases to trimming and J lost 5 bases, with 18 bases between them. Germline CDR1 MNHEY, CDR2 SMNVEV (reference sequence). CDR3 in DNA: TGTGCCAGCAGTTTACTTTCTTCGGGTCGAAGCGAGACCCAGTACTTC. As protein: CASSLLSSGRSETQYF.

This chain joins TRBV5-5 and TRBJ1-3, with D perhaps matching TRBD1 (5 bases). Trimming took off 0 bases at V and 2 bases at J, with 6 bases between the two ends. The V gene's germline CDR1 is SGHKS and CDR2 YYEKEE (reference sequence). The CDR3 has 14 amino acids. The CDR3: CASSLGGAGNTIYF. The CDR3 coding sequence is TGTGCCAGCAGCTTGGGGGGGGCTGGAAACACCATATATTTT.